This TCR beta chain is from a study of CD8 T cells in ankylosing spondylitis. Notes on the study in general: For ankylosing spondylitis blood, a TCR beta motif of about eight highly homologous variants appeared characteristic. The study looked at matched synovial fluid samples from ankylosing spondylitis patients. Disease-linked clones were reported to be significantly enriched there.

Trimming took 4 bases from V and 6 from J; bases not matched to a gene: 6. Germline-derived CDR1 and CDR2 are MGHRA and YSYEKL. The CDR3 totals 14 residues. This clonotype was seen a handful of times. Its antigen is as yet unknown. Quantitative molecular-barcoded 5'-RACE generated the TCR beta libraries. TCRdb analysed the 5' RACE reads with MiXCR anew, one entry per CDR3 protein. The data show about 360,000 distinct CDR3 sequences, about 20% seen once. The gene calls are TRBV4-1 and TRBJ2-1, with TRBD1 matching over 7 bases. Material for sequencing was blood, either unsorted or a sorted T cell fraction (not recorded which). The source is a male donor with ankylosing spondylitis or in good health (not recorded which). Here the CDR3 reads CASSPQTGVNEQFF. CDR3 sequence (DNA): TGCGCCAGCAGCCCCCAAACAGGGGTCAATGAGCAGTTCTTC.